The present entry profiles one T cell receptor (beta chain) with its context. The antigen is unknown. CDR1 and CDR2 (germline): SGHTA, FQGNSA. V trimming: 7 bases; J trimming: 4 bases; junction bases outside the gene matches: 9. There are 14 residues in the CDR3. Clones were sequenced by immunoSEQ multiplex PCR, and TCRdb holds only the in-frame ones, with some missing. The table lists around 180,000 clones, less than 90% of them singletons. This sample is part of a study of radiation and T cells in renal cell carcinoma. General study points: Top tumor clonotypes rose in blood 2 weeks post-radiation, then contracted.

Time point described: blood 4 weeks post-SBRT, at nephrectomy. The treatment: 15 Gy SBRT to primary tumor, nephrectomy 4 weeks later. The TCR was taken from a woman aged 50 to 60 with renal cell carcinoma. The chain employs TRBV7-2 and TRBJ1-2, with 7 bases matching TRBD1. Source: blood, taken from a patient whose treatment included radiotherapy and nephrectomy. CDR3 DNA sequence: TGTGCCAGCACCTATCCGACAGGGCCCTATGGCTACACCTTC. It specifies CASTYPTGPYGYTF.